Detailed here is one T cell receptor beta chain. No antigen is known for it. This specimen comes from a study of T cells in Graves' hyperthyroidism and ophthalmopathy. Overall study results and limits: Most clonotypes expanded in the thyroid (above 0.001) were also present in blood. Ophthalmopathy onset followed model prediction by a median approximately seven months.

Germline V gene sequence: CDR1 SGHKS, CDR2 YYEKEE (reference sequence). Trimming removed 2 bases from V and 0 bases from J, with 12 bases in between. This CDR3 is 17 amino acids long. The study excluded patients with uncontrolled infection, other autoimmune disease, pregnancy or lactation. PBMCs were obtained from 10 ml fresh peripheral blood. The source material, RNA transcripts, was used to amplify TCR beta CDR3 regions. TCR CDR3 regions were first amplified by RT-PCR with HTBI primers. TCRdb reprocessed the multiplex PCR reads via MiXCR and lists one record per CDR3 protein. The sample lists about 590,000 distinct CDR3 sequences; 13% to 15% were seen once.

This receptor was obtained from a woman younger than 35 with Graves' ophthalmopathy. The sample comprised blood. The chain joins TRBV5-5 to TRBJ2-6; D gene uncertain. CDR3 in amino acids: CASSFWSRYSGANVLTF. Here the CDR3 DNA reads TGTGCCAGCAGCTTTTGGTCTAGGTACTCTGGGGCCAACGTCCTGACTTTC.